This T cell receptor (beta chain) comes out of a study of Ad26.COV2.S vaccination and SARS-CoV-2 variants. On the study more broadly: Doses of Ad26.COV2.S were injected into muscle once or twice, 56 days apart.

The CDR3 has 16 residues. The V and J ends lost 5 bases and 5 bases respectively, with 20 bases between them. Germline V gene lookup returns CDR1 SGHNT and CDR2 YYREEE (reference sequence). Generated by immunoSEQ multiplex PCR, the TCRdb table keeps only in-frame clones and is missing some. The table includes 360,000 or so clones, around 87% detected once. Regarding treatment: 15 to 20 received Ad26.COV2.S at low or high dose, single or two shots; about five received placebo; per-sample allocation not given. The investigators took samples on day 63 after the first vaccine or placebo injection. Sample: peripheral blood, taken in a trial of Ad26.COV2.S vaccine versus placebo. The chain links TRBV5-4 to TRBJ2-1, with D possibly being TRBD1 or TRBD2 (7 bases each). This sequence was found in a person between 18 and 65 years old who received the Ad26.COV2.S COVID-19 vaccine or a placebo. As DNA, the CDR3 is TGTGCCAGCAGATCAGGGGGGGCAGGGCTAAACAATGAGCAGTTCTTC. Protein: CASRSGGAGLNNEQFF.